These 18 T cell receptor beta chains share one sample of origin, sequenced in a study of blood T cell repertoires in COVID-19. Profiled with immunoSEQ multiplex PCR; TCRdb holds only in-frame clones, not every one. The data hold roughly 360,000 clones, with around 89% observed a single time. The sequenced sample consisted of PBMCs or T cells enriched from blood (not recorded which). The receptors were sampled from a woman in her 30s with acute COVID-19.

A few counts support this clone. The chain couples TRBV3-1 (or the pseudogene TRBV3-2) to TRBJ2-1, with a possible D match to TRBD1 (5 bases). The CDR3 is 14 residues long. Germline V gene data show CDR1 as LGHDT and CDR2 as YNNKEL (reference sequence). V lost 1 base to trimming and J lost 3 bases, with 7 bases between them. CDR3 DNA: TGTGCCAGCAGCCAAGGGGGCAGCTACAATGAGCAGTTCTTC. Translated: CASSQGGSYNEQFF.

This rearrangement joins TRBV11-2 to TRBJ1-6; tentative D call: TRBD1 (6 bases). CDR1 is SGHAT, CDR2 FQNNGV, per germline. V lost 6 bases and J lost 6, with 15 bases in between. The CDR3 is 15 residues long. This chain's CDR3 is CASRLVGGRNSPLHF. The CDR3 bases are TGTGCCAGCAGGCTGGTAGGGGGTCGTAATTCACCCCTCCACTTT.

In DNA, the CDR3 is TGCGCCAGCAGCTTACCAGGGTCTGGAAACACCATATATTTT. It is translated as CASSLPGSGNTIYF. This chain links TRBV5-1 with TRBJ1-3; D possibly corresponds to TRBD1 (5 bases). The CDR3 is made up of 14 amino acids. V was pared by 2 bases and J by 1 base, with 7 bases between. Germline CDR1 reads SGHRS; CDR2 reads YFSETQ.

V usage is TRBV2 and J usage is TRBJ2-4, with D possibly being TRBD2 (6 bases). Deletions cut 7 bases from V and 6 bases from J, with 28 bases between. The CDR3 sequence is 18 residues long. Germline CDR1 SNHLY, CDR2 FYNNEI. The CDR3 nucleotides read TGTGCCAGCATCGCCCCTCTAGGGACTCTAACTGGGGGAAACATTCAGTACTTC. This codes for CASIAPLGTLTGGNIQYF.

The rearrangement joins TRBV3-1 (or the pseudogene TRBV3-2) to TRBJ2-6; D call uncertain. CDR1 is LGHDT and CDR2 is YNNKEL in the germline V gene (reference sequence). The CDR3 has 16 amino acids. The germline V and J ends were trimmed by 0 bases and 0 bases, with 6 bases remaining between them. The CDR3 DNA reads as TGTGCCAGCAGCCAAGATCCCGTCTCTGGGGCCAACGTCCTGACTTTC. Translating it yields CASSQDPVSGANVLTF.

The CDR3: CASRKTGYNSPLHF. The CDR3 DNA sequence: TGTGCCAGCAGGAAGACAGGATATAATTCACCCCTCCACTTT. The chain has TRBV6-5 and TRBJ1-6; D is possibly TRBD1 (6 bases). V was shortened by 6 bases and J by 4 bases, with 10 bases between the two germline ends. The V gene's germline CDR1 is MNHEY and CDR2 SVGAGI. The CDR3 runs to 14 residues.

The genes are TRBV13 and TRBJ2-5; TRBD2 aligns across 9 bases. Germline V CDR1 and CDR2: PRHDT, FYEKMQ (reference sequence). The CDR3 has 17 residues. The V and J ends lost 2 bases and 1 base, in that order; junction bases with no gene match: 8. The CDR3 is CASSLNGGGGTQETQYF. CDR3 coding DNA: TGTGCCAGCAGCTTAAATGGCGGGGGGGGGACCCAAGAGACCCAGTACTTC.

The CDR3 is CASSWSRGNEQFF. The CDR3 DNA reads TGCGCCAGCAGTTGGTCCCGCGGGAATGAGCAGTTCTTC. The J gene is TRBJ2-1, the V gene TRBV4-3; D is possibly TRBD2 (5 bases). This CDR3 has 13 amino acids. Germline CDR1 and CDR2: LGHNA and YSLEER. Trimming shortened V by 6 bases and J by 7 bases, and 13 bases separated the two germline ends.

This rearrangement joins TRBV11-2 to TRBJ2-7; 10 bases line up with TRBD2. From germline, CDR1 is SGHAT and CDR2 FQNNGV. The CDR3 has 16 amino acids. J lost 4 bases, V lost 3 bases, and 9 bases had no gene match. CDR3 residues: CASSFHQASGGYEQYF. CDR3 sequence (DNA): TGTGCCAGCAGCTTCCACCAGGCTAGCGGGGGTTACGAGCAGTACTTC. Based on the CDR3 plus reference TRBV11-2 and TRBJ2-7, the full variable domain is EAGVAQSPRYKIIEKRQSVAFWCNPISGHATLYWYQQILGQGPKLLIQFQNNGVVDDSQLPKDRFSAERLKGVDSTLKIQPAKLEDSAVYLCASSFHQASGGYEQYFGPGTRLTVT.

CDR3 protein: CASSSIQGAAKNIQYF. For the CDR3, the DNA is TGTGCCAGCAGTTCCATACAGGGGGCTGCCAAAAACATTCAGTACTTC. The rearrangement joins TRBV27 to TRBJ2-4, with 9 nucleotides matching TRBD1. Germline V CDR1 and CDR2: MNHEY, SMNVEV (reference sequence). Unmatched junction bases numbered 5, after V lost 4 bases and J lost 1 base. This CDR3 is 16 amino acids long.

V and J are TRBV19 and TRBJ2-1; 10 bases align to TRBD2. Per germline, CDR1 LNHDA and CDR2 SQIVND (reference sequence). V trimming: 8 bases; J trimming: 4 bases; junction bases outside the gene matches: 5. CDR3 length equals 14 residues. In DNA form, the CDR3 reads TGTGCCAGTGAGCGGGGGGGGACTTACAATGAGCAGTTCTTC. This gives the protein CASERGGTYNEQFF. The variable domain in full, completed from reference TRBV19 and TRBJ2-1, reads DGGITQSPKYLFRKEGQNVTLSCEQNLNHDAMYWYRQDPGQGLRLIYYSQIVNDFQKGDIAEGYSVSREKKESFPLTVTSAQKNPTAFYLCASERGGTYNEQFFGPGTRLTVL.

The V gene is TRBV9, the J gene TRBJ1-1; D remains unclear. Germline lookup yields CDR1 SGDLS and CDR2 YYNGEE. V was cut by 0 bases and J by 1 base, with 13 bases left in between. The CDR3 has 16 amino acids. CDR3 in amino acids: CASSVGGGLGNTEAFF. The CDR3 nucleotides are TGTGCCAGCAGCGTAGGTGGTGGGCTGGGGAACACTGAAGCTTTCTTT.

The chain combines TRBV11-2 with TRBJ2-2, with 11 bases that match TRBD2. CDR1 SGHAT and CDR2 FQNNGV come from the germline V gene. V lost 4 bases to trimming and J lost 6 bases; unmatched junction nucleotides: 7. The length of the CDR3 is 16 residues. CDR3 protein: CASSSLAGGYAGELFF. The CDR3 region has the DNA TGTGCCAGCAGCTCGTTAGCGGGGGGGTATGCCGGGGAGCTGTTTTTT.

This clone turned up a few times. The chain uses TRBV24-1 and TRBJ1-2; tentatively, D is TRBD1 (5 bases). From germline, CDR1 is KGHDR and CDR2 SFDVKD. Trimming stripped 4 bases from V and 4 bases from J, with 9 bases between. The CDR3 spans 13 residues. CDR3 loop: CATSDPGGYGYTF. The DNA for the CDR3 is TGTGCCACCAGTGACCCCGGGGGCTATGGCTACACCTTC.

The chain is built from TRBV7-9 and TRBJ2-7, with D perhaps TRBD1 (6 bases). Trimming stripped 1 base from V and 6 bases from J, with 10 bases between. Germline values: CDR1 SEHNR, CDR2 FQNEAQ (reference sequence). The CDR3 has 13 amino acids. In DNA form, the CDR3 reads TGTGCCAGCAGCTTAGACAGGGTAGGCGAGCAGTACTTC. It is translated as CASSLDRVGEQYF.

In its sample, this clone was seen once. The chain carries TRBV14 and TRBJ2-7; D gene uncertain. The germline V gene encodes CDR1 SGHDN and CDR2 FVKESK. The V and J ends lost 4 bases and 0 bases respectively, with 4 bases between them. The CDR3 has 12 amino acids. DNA for the CDR3: TGTGCCAGCAGCCCCAGCTCCTACGAGCAGTACTTC. It translates to CASSPSSYEQYF.

CDR3 bases: TGTGCCAGTAACCCCGGGGAAAGGCGCAATCAGCCCCAGCATTTT. Translating it yields CASNPGERRNQPQHF. The chain has TRBV19 and TRBJ1-5; the D is unclear. V shed 7 bases and J shed 2 bases, with 15 bases lying between them. Germline lookup yields CDR1 LNHDA and CDR2 SQIVND (reference sequence). CDR3 size: 15 residues. The entire variable domain, with the rest obtained from reference TRBV19 and TRBJ1-5, is as follows: DGGITQSPKYLFRKEGQNVTLSCEQNLNHDAMYWYRQDPGQGLRLIYYSQIVNDFQKGDIAEGYSVSREKKESFPLTVTSAQKNPTAFYLCASNPGERRNQPQHFGDGTRLSIL.

This chain joins TRBV4-1 and TRBJ1-3; no firm D call. Deletions cut 1 base from V and 8 bases from J, with 12 bases between. Germline V lookup: CDR1 MGHRA, CDR2 YSYEKL. This CDR3 comprises 14 residues. The DNA for the CDR3 is TGCGCCAGCAGCCAAGTAAGGGAGGCGTACACCATATATTTT. Its translation: CASSQVREAYTIYF.